This T cell receptor (beta chain) was identified during a study of blood T cell repertoires in COVID-19. About the study: From T cells, B-cell-depleted T cells, or PBMCs came the material, which was cDNA or gDNA.

In the original workflow: From reference gene primer amplification, estimates of nucleated cell counts were derived. Some clones are missing from TCRdb's copy, which holds only in-frame ones; the method was immunoSEQ multiplex PCR. V, J and clone size reflect that table, while D and trimming were determined from the DNA. The sample includes about 130,000 clones, about 85% of them seen just once. The CDR3 contains 14 residues. Per the germline V gene, CDR1 is WSHSY and CDR2 is SAAADI. Material for sequencing was peripheral blood. This chain joins TRBV10-2 and TRBJ2-3; 7 bases match TRBD2. The TCR sequence derives from a woman over 75 with acute or convalescent COVID-19. The DNA for the CDR3 is TGCGCGGGAGGGAGGGGTCCTAGCACAGATACGCAGTATTTT. This encodes CAGGRGPSTDTQYF.